This TCR beta chain derives from a study of blood T cell repertoires in COVID-19. Overall study context: COVID-19 samples, acute and convalescent, were from the United States, Italy and Spain. The cDNA or gDNA used as material had been derived from T cells, B-cell-depleted T cells, or PBMCs.

Germline CDR1 and CDR2: MDHEN and SYDVKM. CDR3 size: 16 residues. Trimming cost V 5 bases and J 5 bases; bases outside gene matches: 10. Original analysis: Estimation of nucleated cell counts was performed using reference gene primer amplification. The table came from immunoSEQ multiplex PCR; TCRdb's copy has only in-frame clones and leaves some out. V and J calls and clone size are given by that table; D and trimming were obtained from the DNA. The table records roughly 80,000 clones, less than 90% of them present only once. This clone was observed a few times. V gene TRBV28 combines with J gene TRBJ2-1; TRBD2 aligns across 9 bases. The sample comprised peripheral blood. The clonotype comes from a man aged 45-60 years with acute or convalescent COVID-19. Here the CDR3 reads CASSPLRLAGNNEQFF. CDR3 in DNA: TGTGCCAGCAGTCCGTTACGCCTAGCGGGGAACAATGAGCAGTTCTTC.